Described below is a single TCR beta chain sequence and its context. Its antigen is still unknown. It was with 60 Vbeta and 13 Jbeta primers that the PCR ran. This table comes from immunoSEQ multiplex PCR, and its TCRdb copy is limited to in-frame clones, with some not included. The repertoire holds roughly 86,000 clones, with around 70% as singletons. This CDR3 has 14 residues. Germline V gene lookup returns CDR1 LNHDA and CDR2 SQIVND (reference sequence). V gave up 6 bases and J gave up 0 bases; unmatched junction bases: 4. The data stem from a study of cytomegalovirus exposure and HLA in healthy donors. Findings and limits, study-wide: Common viral pathogens seemed to be connected with several of the most significant clusters, according to a later analysis. A prior analysis recorded that most TCR beta V segments were productive about 90% or about 30% of the time.

The chain carries TRBV19 and TRBJ1-1, with TRBD1 matching 7 bases. This TCR derives from a man aged 60 to 69 in good health and CMV-seronegative. Sequencing was performed on PBMCs. DNA for the CDR3: TGTGCCAGTAGCCCGGGACAGATGAACACTGAAGCTTTCTTT. Its translation is CASSPGQMNTEAFF.